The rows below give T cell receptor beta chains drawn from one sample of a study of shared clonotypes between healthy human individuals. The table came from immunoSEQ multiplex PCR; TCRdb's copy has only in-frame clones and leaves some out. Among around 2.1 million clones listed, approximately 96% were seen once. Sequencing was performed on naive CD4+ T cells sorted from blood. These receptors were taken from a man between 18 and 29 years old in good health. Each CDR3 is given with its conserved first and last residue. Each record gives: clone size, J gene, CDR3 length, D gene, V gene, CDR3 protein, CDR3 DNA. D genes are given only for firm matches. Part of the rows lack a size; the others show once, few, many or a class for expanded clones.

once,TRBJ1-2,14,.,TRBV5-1,CASSLSGVSYGYTF,TGCGCCAGCAGCTTGTCAGGGGTTAGCTATGGCTACACCTTC
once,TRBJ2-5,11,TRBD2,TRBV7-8,CASSLGTSEHF,TGTGCCAGCAGCTTAGGGACTAGCGAACACTTC
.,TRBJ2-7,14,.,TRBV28,CASSLRGAKYEQYF,TGTGCCAGCAGTTTACGGGGGGCTAAGTACGAGCAGTACTTC
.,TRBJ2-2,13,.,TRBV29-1,CSVDATLTGELFF,TGCAGCGTAGACGCAACACTCACCGGGGAGCTGTTTTTT
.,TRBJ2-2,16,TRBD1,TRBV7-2,CASSRGRQGVTGELFF,TGTGCCAGCAGCCGGGGTAGGCAGGGGGTCACCGGGGAGCTGTTTTTT
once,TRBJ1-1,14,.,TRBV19,CASTGRQPNTEAFF,TGTGCCAGTACGGGCCGACAGCCTAACACTGAAGCTTTCTTT
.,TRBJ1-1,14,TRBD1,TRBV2,CASRGDRVNTEAFF,TGTGCCAGCAGGGGTGACAGGGTGAACACTGAAGCTTTCTTT
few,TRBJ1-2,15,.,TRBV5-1,CASSLEGSTNYGYTF,TGCGCCAGCAGCTTGGAGGGCAGCACTAACTATGGCTACACCTTC
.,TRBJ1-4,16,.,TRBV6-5,CASSYYKQTTNEKLFF,TGTGCCAGCAGTTACTACAAGCAGACAACTAATGAAAAACTGTTTTTT
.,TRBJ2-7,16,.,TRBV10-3,CAISEFRGGGSYEQYF,TGTGCCATCAGTGAGTTTAGGGGTGGGGGCTCCTACGAGCAGTACTTC
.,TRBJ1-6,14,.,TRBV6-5,CASRPGDYNSPLHF,TGTGCCAGCAGGCCAGGGGACTATAATTCACCCCTCCACTTT
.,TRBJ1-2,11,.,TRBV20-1,CSAYRDYGYTF,TGCAGTGCTTACCGGGACTATGGCTACACCTTC
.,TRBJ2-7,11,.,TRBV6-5,CASRTGSKAYF,TGTGCCAGCAGAACAGGCTCTAAGGCGTACTTC
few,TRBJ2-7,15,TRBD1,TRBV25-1,CASSATGTGSHEQYF,TGTGCCAGCAGCGCTACCGGGACAGGGTCCCACGAGCAGTACTTC
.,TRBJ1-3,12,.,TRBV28,CASAGGGNTIYF,TGTGCCAGTGCGGGGGGTGGAAACACCATATATTTT
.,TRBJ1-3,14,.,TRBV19,CASSAGGVGNTIYF,TGTGCCAGTAGTGCCGGGGGCGTTGGAAACACCATATATTTT
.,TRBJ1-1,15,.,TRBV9,CASSAGPQPNTEAFF,TGTGCCAGCAGCGCCGGACCTCAGCCGAACACTGAAGCTTTCTTT
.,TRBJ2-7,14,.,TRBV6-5,CASSYSQRAYEQYF,TGTGCCAGCAGTTACAGTCAGCGAGCCTACGAGCAGTACTTC
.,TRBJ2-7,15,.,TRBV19,CARSRPGGGSYEQYF,TGTGCCAGATCGCGTCCAGGGGGAGGCTCCTACGAGCAGTACTTC
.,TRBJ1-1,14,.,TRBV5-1,CASSQAALNTEAFF,TGCGCCAGCAGCCAGGCCGCATTGAACACTGAAGCTTTCTTT
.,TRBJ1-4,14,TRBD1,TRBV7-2,CASSKDRGPEKLFF,TGTGCCAGCAGCAAAGACAGGGGGCCTGAAAAACTGTTTTTT
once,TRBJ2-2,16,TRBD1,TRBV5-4,CASRLGQGSNTGELFF,TGTGCCAGCAGGTTGGGACAGGGATCGAACACCGGGGAGCTGTTTTTT
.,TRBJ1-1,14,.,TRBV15,CATSKPQAPTEAFF,TGTGCCACCAGCAAGCCTCAGGCCCCCACTGAAGCTTTCTTT
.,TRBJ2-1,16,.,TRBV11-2,CASSHLTGRGGHEQFF,TGTGCCAGCAGCCACCTGACCGGGCGCGGTGGTCATGAGCAGTTCTTC
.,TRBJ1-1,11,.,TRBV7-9,CASSLISEAFF,TGTGCCAGCAGCTTAATTTCTGAAGCTTTCTTT
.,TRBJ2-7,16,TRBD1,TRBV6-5,CASSSPRQGPSYEQYF,TGTGCCAGCAGTTCCCCCCGACAGGGGCCATCCTACGAGCAGTACTTC
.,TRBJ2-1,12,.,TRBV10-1,CASSGLSNEQFF,TGCGCCAGCAGTGGACTTTCCAATGAGCAGTTCTTC
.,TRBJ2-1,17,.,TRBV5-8,CASSLGTVRSSYNEQFF,TGTGCCAGCAGCTTGGGGACCGTTAGGAGCTCCTACAATGAGCAGTTCTTC
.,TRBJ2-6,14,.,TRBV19,CASSLLGGANVLTF,TGTGCCAGTAGTTTGTTAGGAGGGGCCAACGTCCTGACTTTC
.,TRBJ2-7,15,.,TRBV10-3,CAISESRGQGNEQYF,TGTGCCATCAGTGAGTCTAGAGGGCAAGGGAACGAGCAGTACTTC
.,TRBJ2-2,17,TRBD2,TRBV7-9,CASSSGLAGKGTGELFF,TGTGCCAGCAGCTCGGGACTAGCGGGAAAGGGCACCGGGGAGCTGTTTTTT
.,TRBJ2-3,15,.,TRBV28,CASSLTNQGTDTQYF,TGTGCCAGCAGTTTAACCAACCAGGGGACAGATACGCAGTATTTT
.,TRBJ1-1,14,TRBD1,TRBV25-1,CASSVRGGSTEAFF,TGTGCCAGCAGTGTCAGGGGGGGAAGCACTGAAGCTTTCTTT
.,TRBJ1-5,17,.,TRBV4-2,CASSQDLSSELYQPQHF,TGTGCCAGCAGCCAAGATCTGTCCTCCGAGTTATATCAGCCCCAGCATTTT
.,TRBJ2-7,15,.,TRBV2,CASSEASGTLYEQYF,TGTGCCAGCAGTGAAGCTTCCGGGACACTCTACGAGCAGTACTTC
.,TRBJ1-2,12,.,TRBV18,CASSPGDYGYTF,TGTGCCAGCTCACCAGGGGATTATGGCTACACCTTC
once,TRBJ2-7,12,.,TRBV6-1,CASHLGSYEQYF,TGTGCCAGCCATCTAGGGTCCTACGAGCAGTACTTC
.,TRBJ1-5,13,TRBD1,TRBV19,CATARGVYQPQHF,TGTGCCACCGCCAGGGGGGTTTATCAGCCCCAGCATTTT
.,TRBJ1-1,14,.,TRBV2,CASRSSNMNTEAFF,TGTGCCAGCAGGTCCAGCAACATGAACACTGAAGCTTTCTTT
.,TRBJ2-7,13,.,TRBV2,CASSFDSSYEQYF,TGTGCCAGCAGCTTCGACAGTTCCTACGAGCAGTACTTC
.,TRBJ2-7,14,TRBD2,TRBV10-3,CAISEASGRYEQYF,TGTGCCATCAGTGAGGCTAGCGGGAGGTACGAGCAGTACTTC
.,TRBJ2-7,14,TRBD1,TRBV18,CASSGDRSSYEQYF,TGTGCCAGCTCAGGGGACAGGAGCTCCTACGAGCAGTACTTC
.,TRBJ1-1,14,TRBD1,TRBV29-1,CSAKKGAFSTEAFF,TGCAGCGCCAAGAAGGGGGCTTTTTCCACTGAAGCTTTCTTT
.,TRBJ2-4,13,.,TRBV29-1,CSVERGIRDIQYF,TGCAGCGTTGAGAGGGGCATTCGAGACATTCAGTACTTC
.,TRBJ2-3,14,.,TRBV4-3,CASSQGHYSDTQYF,TGCGCCAGCAGCCAGGGGCACTATTCAGATACGCAGTATTTT
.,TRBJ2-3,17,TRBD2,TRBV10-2,CASSDLGTSGVTDTQYF,TGCGCCAGCAGTGATCTTGGGACTAGCGGGGTCACAGATACGCAGTATTTT
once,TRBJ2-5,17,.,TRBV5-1,CASSSSRGLWAQETQYF,TGCGCCAGCAGCTCGTCCCGTGGTCTATGGGCCCAAGAGACCCAGTACTTC
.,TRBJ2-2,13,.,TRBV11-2,CASRRDNTGELFF,TGTGCCAGCAGACGCGACAACACCGGGGAGCTGTTTTTT
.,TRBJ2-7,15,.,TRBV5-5,CASSLAVLGRLEQYF,TGTGCCAGCAGCTTGGCGGTCCTGGGTAGGCTCGAGCAGTACTTC
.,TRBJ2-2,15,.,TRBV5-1,CASSLRRVDTGELFF,TGCGCCAGCAGCCTCCGCAGGGTGGACACCGGGGAGCTGTTTTTT